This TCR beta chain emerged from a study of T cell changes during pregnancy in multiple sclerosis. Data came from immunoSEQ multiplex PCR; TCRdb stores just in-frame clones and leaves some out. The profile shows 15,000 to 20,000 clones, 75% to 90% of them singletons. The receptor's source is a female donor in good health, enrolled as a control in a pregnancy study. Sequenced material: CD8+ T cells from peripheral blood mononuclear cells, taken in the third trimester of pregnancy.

The chain's CDR3 is CASSQPRGGWNEQFF. The DNA for the CDR3 is TGCGCCAGCAGCCAACCGCGGGGGGGTTGGAATGAGCAGTTCTTC. The rearrangement uses TRBV4-3 and TRBJ2-1; 9 nucleotides match TRBD2. CDR3 length: 15 amino acids. Trimming at V came to 2 bases and at J to 7 bases, leaving 6 bases not matched to a gene. Per germline, CDR1 LGHNA and CDR2 YSLEER.